This T cell receptor (beta chain) was recorded in a study of T-cell memory formation after mild COVID-19. Whole-study results and caveats: Clones which contracted sat mainly in CM and EM if CD4+, and in EMRA if CD8+.

Notes on this clonotype: Antigen specificity is unknown.

The germline V gene has CDR1 SGHTA and CDR2 FQGNSA. The CDR3 length is 15 residues. The J segment lost 2 bases and the V segment lost 4 bases, leaving 5 bases of the junction unmatched. TCRdb used MiXCR to reprocess the 5' RACE reads, holding one entry per CDR3 protein. The table lists 300,000 to 350,000 distinct CDR3 sequences, less than 20% of them singletons. The sequence was obtained from a man between 18 and 29 years old who had mild COVID-19 (a few samples of this study predate the infection). Cell type and time point are not known. Sequenced sample: PBMCs or a T cell subset sorted from them (not recorded which). The chain joins TRBV7-2 to TRBJ1-5, with TRBD1 matching over 7 bases. The CDR3 reads CASSYIRGGNQPQHF. The CDR3, as DNA: TGTGCCAGCAGCTACATCAGGGGGGGCAATCAGCCCCAGCATTTT.